This T cell receptor (beta chain) was recorded in a study of T-cell reconstitution after alpha-beta-depleted transplantation in children (dated by TCRdb to between 2015 and 2016). Background for the entire study: T-cell immune reconstitution after TCRalphabeta/CD19-depleted allogeneic hematopoietic cell transplantation in children was quantitatively tracked in the study by means of TCR repertoire profiling.

Library preparation was by PCR. TCRdb names Illumina HiSeq 2500 as the instrument used. Molecular barcoding was employed in the preparation of TCR libraries, with unique molecular identifiers being used to normalize TCRbeta repertoire quantification. TCRdb applied fastp at Q25 and MiXCR to the public reads, then kept only in-frame beta chains. Each CDR3 protein appears once, grouped with its most common genes and DNA. The table for this sample lists about 72,000 distinct CDR3 sequences; roughly 6.6% of them were counted only once. Around 2.6% of the sample goes to the ten largest clones. A word on this clonotype: The antigen it recognizes is unknown. Per-base quality was not reported, and no clone a single base away is much larger than it.

The germline ends are 13 bases apart after V is trimmed by 3 bases and J by 4 bases. Looking up the germline V gene (reference sequence) yields CDR1 LNHDA and CDR2 SQIVND. Measured from the cysteine to the phenylalanine, the CDR3 is 15 residues long. The entry retains the CDR3 DNA only, 45 bases that are in frame from base 1. Here the sequenced sample was PBMCs from the stem cell graft donor, taken from the stem cell graft. The sequence is built from TRBV19 and TRBJ2-1, with the D segment identity uncertain. The receptor's source is a human donor who donated a stem cell graft to a child with acute lymphoblastic leukemia. The CDR3 has the sequence CASSILRNGYNEQFF. Read as DNA, the sequence is TGTGCCAGTAGTATCCTACGAAACGGGTACAATGAGCAGTTCTTC.